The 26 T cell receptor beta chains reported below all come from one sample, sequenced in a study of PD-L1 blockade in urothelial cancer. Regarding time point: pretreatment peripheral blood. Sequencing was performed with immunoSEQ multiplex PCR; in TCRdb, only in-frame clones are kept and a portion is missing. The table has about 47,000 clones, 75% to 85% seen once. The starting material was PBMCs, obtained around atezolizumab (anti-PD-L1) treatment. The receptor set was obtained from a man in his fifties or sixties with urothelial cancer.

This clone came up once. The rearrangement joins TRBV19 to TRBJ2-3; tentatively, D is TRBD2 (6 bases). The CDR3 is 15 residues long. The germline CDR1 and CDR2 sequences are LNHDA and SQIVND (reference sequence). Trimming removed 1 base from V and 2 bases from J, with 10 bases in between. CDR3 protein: CASSIAGVNTDTQYF. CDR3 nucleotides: TGTGCCAGTAGTATAGCGGGAGTTAACACAGATACGCAGTATTTT.

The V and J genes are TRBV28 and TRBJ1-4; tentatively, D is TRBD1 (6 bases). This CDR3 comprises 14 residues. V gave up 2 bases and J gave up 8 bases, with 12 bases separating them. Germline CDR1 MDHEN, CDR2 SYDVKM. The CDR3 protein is CASSLTVGAEKLFF. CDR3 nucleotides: TGTGCCAGCAGTTTAACCGTGGGGGCAGAAAAACTGTTTTTT.

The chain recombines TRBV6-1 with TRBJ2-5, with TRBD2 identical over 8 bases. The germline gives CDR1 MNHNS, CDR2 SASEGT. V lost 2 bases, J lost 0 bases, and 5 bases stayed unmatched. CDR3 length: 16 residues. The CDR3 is CASSEFGGVYQETQYF. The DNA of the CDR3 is TGTGCCAGCAGTGAATTCGGGGGGGTGTACCAAGAGACCCAGTACTTC.

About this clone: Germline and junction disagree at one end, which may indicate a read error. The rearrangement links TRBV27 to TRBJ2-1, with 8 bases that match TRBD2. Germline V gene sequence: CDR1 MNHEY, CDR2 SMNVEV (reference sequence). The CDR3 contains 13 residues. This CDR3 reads CASRGGLAGLLVF. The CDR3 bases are TGTGCCAGCAGGGGGGGGCTAGCGGGCCTACTCGTCTTC.

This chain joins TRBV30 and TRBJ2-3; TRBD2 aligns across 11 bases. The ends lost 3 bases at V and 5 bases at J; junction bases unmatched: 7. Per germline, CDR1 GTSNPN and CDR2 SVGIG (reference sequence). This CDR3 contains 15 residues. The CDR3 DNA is TGTGCCTGGAGGCATAGCGGGAGGGCCCAAGATACGCAGTATTTT. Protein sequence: CAWRHSGRAQDTQYF.

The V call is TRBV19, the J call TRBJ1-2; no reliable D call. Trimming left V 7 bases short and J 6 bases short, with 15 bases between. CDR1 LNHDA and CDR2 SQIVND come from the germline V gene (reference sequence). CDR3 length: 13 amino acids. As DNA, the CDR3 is TGTGCCAGTAAACTAGCGGCCGGGCATGGCTACACCTTC. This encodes CASKLAAGHGYTF. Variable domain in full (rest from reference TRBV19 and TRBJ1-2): DGGITQSPKYLFRKEGQNVTLSCEQNLNHDAMYWYRQDPGQGLRLIYYSQIVNDFQKGDIAEGYSVSREKKESFPLTVTSAQKNPTAFYLCASKLAAGHGYTFGSGTRLTVV.

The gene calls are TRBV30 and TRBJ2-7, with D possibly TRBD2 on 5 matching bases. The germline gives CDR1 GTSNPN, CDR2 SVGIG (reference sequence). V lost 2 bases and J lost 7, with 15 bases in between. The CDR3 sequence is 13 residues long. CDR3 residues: CAWSSNGPGEQYF. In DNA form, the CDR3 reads TGTGCCTGGAGTTCGAACGGGCCGGGGGAGCAGTACTTC.

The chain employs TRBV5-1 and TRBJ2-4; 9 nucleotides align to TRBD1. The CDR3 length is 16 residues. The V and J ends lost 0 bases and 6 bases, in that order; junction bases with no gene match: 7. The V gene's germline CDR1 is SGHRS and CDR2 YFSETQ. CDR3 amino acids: CASSLDTGGAGNIQYF. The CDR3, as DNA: TGCGCCAGCAGCTTGGATACAGGGGGCGCAGGAAACATTCAGTACTTC.

This CDR3 is CASSSPSGGSSEQFF. CDR3 nucleotides: TGTGCCAGTAGTAGCCCTAGCGGGGGGAGTAGTGAGCAGTTCTTC. V and J are TRBV19 and TRBJ2-1, with TRBD2 matching over 11 bases. CDR3 length equals 15 residues. The V segment lost 4 bases and the J segment 9 bases; nucleotides outside the gene matches: 8. Germline values: CDR1 LNHDA, CDR2 SQIVND (reference sequence).

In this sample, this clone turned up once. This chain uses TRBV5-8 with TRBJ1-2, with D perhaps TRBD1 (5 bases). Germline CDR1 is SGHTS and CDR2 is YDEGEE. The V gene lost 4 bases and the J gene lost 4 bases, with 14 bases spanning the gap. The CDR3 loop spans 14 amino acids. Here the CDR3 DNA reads TGTGCCAGCAGCCCTCGGACATCTGGCTATGGCTACACCTTC. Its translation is CASSPRTSGYGYTF.

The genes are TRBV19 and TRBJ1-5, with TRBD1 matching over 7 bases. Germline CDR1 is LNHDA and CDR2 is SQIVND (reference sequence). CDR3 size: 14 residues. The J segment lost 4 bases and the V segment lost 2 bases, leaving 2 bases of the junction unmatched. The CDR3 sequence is CASSITGENQPQHF. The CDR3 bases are TGTGCCAGTAGTATAACAGGGGAGAATCAGCCCCAGCATTTT.

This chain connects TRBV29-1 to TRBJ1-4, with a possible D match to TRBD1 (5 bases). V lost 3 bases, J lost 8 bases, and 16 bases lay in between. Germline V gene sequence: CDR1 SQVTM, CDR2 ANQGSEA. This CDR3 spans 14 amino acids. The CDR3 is CSVDKVGGGEKLFF. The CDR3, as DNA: TGCAGCGTTGATAAAGTGGGGGGTGGGGAAAAACTGTTTTTT.

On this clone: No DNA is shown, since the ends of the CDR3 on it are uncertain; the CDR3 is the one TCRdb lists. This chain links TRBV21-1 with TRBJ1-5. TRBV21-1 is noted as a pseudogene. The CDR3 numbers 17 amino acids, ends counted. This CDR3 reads CASNFAYGNYSNQPQHF.

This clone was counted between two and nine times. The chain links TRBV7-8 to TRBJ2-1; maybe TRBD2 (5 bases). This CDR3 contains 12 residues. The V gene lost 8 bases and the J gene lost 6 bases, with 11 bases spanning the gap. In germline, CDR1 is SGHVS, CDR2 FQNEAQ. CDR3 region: CASSPGVNEQFF. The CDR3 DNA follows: TGTGCCAGCTCCCCCGGGGTCAATGAGCAGTTCTTC.

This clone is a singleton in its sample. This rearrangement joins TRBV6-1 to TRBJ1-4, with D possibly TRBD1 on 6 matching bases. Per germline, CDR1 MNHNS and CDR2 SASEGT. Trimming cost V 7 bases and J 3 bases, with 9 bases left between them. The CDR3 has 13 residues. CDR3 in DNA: TGTGCCAGCACCTGGACAGCTAATGAAAAACTGTTTTTT. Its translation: CASTWTANEKLFF.

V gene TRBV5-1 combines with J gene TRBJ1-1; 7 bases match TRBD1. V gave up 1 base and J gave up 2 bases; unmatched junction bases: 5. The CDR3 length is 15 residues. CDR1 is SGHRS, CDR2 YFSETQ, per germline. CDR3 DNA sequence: TGCGCCAGCAGCTTGAGTTCAGGGGGTAACACTGAAGCTTTCTTT. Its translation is CASSLSSGGNTEAFF.

DNA for the CDR3: TGCGCCAGCAGCTCCCCGGGGAGGGTCATGGGCAATGAGCAGTTCTTC. It yields the protein CASSSPGRVMGNEQFF. J is TRBJ2-1 and V is TRBV5-1; 7 positions match TRBD2. Germline V CDR1 and CDR2: SGHRS, YFSETQ. Trimming at V came to 3 bases and at J to 6 bases, leaving 12 bases not matched to a gene. This CDR3 contains 16 residues. The variable domain in full, with the rest retrieved from reference TRBV5-1 and TRBJ2-1, is KAGVTQTPRYLIKTRGQQVTLSCSPISGHRSVSWYQQTPGQGLQFLFEYFSETQRNKGNFPGRFSGRQFSNSRSEMNVSTLELGDSALYLCASSSPGRVMGNEQFFGPGTRLTVL.

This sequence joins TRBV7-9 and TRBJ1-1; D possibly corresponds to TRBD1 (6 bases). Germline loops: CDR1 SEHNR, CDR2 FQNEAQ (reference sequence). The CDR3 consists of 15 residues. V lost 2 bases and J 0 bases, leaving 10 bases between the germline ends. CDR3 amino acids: CASSLNRAMNTEAFF. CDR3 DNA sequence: TGTGCCAGCAGCTTAAACAGGGCGATGAACACTGAAGCTTTCTTT.

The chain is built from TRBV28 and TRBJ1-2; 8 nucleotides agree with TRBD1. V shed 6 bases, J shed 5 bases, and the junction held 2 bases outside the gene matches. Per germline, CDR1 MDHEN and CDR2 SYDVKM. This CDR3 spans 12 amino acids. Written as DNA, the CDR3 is TGTGCCAGCAGACGGACAGGGTATGGCTACACCTTC. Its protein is CASRRTGYGYTF.

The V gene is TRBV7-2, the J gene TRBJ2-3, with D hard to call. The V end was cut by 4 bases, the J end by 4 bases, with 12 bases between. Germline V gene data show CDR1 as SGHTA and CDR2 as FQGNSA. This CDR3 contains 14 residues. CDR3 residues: CASSSESLSDTQYF. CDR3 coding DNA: TGTGCCAGCAGCTCAGAATCTCTTTCAGATACGCAGTATTTT.

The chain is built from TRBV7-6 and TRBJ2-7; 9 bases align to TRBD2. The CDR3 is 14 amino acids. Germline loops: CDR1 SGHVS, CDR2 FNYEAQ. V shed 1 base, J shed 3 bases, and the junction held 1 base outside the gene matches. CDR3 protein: CASSLGGGGYEQYF. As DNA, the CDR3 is TGTGCCAGCAGCTTAGGCGGGGGGGGCTACGAGCAGTACTTC.

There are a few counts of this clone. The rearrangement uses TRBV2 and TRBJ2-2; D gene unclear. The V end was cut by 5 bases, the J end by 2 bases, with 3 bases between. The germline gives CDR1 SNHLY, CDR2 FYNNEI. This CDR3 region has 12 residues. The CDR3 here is CASSQNTGELFF. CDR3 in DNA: TGTGCCAGCAGTCAAAACACCGGGGAGCTGTTTTTT.

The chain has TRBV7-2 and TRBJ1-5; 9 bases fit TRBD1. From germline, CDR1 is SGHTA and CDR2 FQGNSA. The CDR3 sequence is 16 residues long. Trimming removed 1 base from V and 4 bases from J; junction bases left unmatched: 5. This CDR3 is CASSLEDRGWNQPQHF. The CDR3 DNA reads TGTGCCAGCAGCTTAGAGGACAGGGGATGGAATCAGCCCCAGCATTTT.

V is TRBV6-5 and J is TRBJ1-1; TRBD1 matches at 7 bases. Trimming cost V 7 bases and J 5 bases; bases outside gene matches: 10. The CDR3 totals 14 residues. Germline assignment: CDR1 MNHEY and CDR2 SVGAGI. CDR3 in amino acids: CASTADRVRTEAFF. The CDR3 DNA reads TGTGCCAGCACCGCTGACAGGGTGAGAACTGAAGCTTTCTTT.

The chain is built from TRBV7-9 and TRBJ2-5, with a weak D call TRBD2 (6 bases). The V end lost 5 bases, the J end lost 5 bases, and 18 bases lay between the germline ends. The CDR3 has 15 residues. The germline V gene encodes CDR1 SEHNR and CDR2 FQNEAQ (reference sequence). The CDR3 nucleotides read TGTGCCAGCAGCATCCTGACTAGTGCTCTTGAGACCCAGTACTTC. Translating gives CASSILTSALETQYF.

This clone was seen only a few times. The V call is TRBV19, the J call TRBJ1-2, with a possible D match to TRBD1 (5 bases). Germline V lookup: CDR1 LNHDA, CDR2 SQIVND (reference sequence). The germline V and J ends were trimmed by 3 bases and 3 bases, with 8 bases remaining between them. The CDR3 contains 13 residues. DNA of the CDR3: TGTGCCAGTAGTATGCGGGGGGACTATGGCTACACCTTC. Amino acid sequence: CASSMRGDYGYTF.